A single sample is the source of the 30 T cell receptor beta chains below, sequenced in a study of CD8+ T cells in alopecia areata. Treatment indicated: oral pan-JAK inhibitor, 5-10 mg twice daily. cDNA prepared by RNA extraction and subsequent reverse transcription served as the template for sequencing. Generated by immunoSEQ multiplex PCR, the TCRdb table keeps only in-frame clones and is missing some. The repertoire holds fewer than 200,000 clones, less than 70% seen once, with 13% to 15% in the top ten. This specimen consisted of CD4+ T cells sorted from blood, obtained at week 24, from a patient treated with tofacitinib. Receptor source: a human donor with alopecia areata.

This clone was picked up one time. This sequence joins TRBV27 and TRBJ2-4, with D uncertain. Trimming shortened V by 1 base and J by 3 bases, and 7 bases separated the two germline ends. Germline V lookup: CDR1 MNHEY, CDR2 SMNVEV (reference sequence). The CDR3 totals 14 residues. CDR3 sequence: CASSLWGGKNIQYF. The CDR3 nucleotides are TGTGCCAGCAGTTTATGGGGTGGCAAAAACATTCAGTACTTC.

The chain couples TRBV7-9 to TRBJ1-6; D unresolved. The length of the CDR3 is 12 residues. The germline V gene encodes CDR1 SEHNR and CDR2 FQNEAQ (reference sequence). V was clipped by 1 base and J by 8 bases, with 3 bases between them. Here the CDR3 reads CASSLDDSPLHF. DNA for the CDR3: TGTGCCAGCAGCTTAGATGATTCACCCCTCCACTTT.

The V gene is TRBV5-1, the J gene TRBJ1-4; D gene unclear. Trimming took 0 bases from V and 8 from J, leaving 11 bases between them. The CDR3 covers 14 residues. CDR1 and CDR2 (germline): SGHRS, YFSETQ. The CDR3 region is CASSLGGEAEKLFF. CDR3 sequence (DNA): TGCGCCAGCAGCTTGGGTGGGGAGGCGGAAAAACTGTTTTTT. The full variable domain, with the rest looked up from reference TRBV5-1 and TRBJ1-4, is KAGVTQTPRYLIKTRGQQVTLSCSPISGHRSVSWYQQTPGQGLQFLFEYFSETQRNKGNFPGRFSGRQFSNSRSEMNVSTLELGDSALYLCASSLGGEAEKLFFGSGTQLSVL.

This clone was seen a handful of times. This chain links TRBV6-1 with TRBJ2-1; 10 bases line up with TRBD2. The V and J ends lost 5 bases and 7 bases, in that order; junction bases with no gene match: 5. The germline V gene encodes CDR1 MNHNS and CDR2 SASEGT. The CDR3 length is 14 residues. Written as DNA, the CDR3 is TGTGCCAGCAGTTCTAGCGGGGGCATGAATGAGCAGTTCTTC. It specifies CASSSSGGMNEQFF.

The chain links TRBV19 to TRBJ1-5; D uncertain. The CDR3 has 11 residues. V lost 2 bases and J 12 bases, leaving 8 bases between the germline ends. CDR1 and CDR2 (germline): LNHDA, SQIVND (reference sequence). The CDR3 region has the DNA TGTGCCAGTAGTATACCCCTCCACCAGCATTTT. Translated: CASSIPLHQHF.

The V and J genes are TRBV30 and TRBJ1-5; 9 bases fit TRBD1. The CDR3 is made up of 15 amino acids. After removal of 4 bases from V and 0 bases from J, the junction contained 4 bases not matched to a gene. The germline gives CDR1 GTSNPN, CDR2 SVGIG (reference sequence). The CDR3 spells CAWNTGGHSNQPQHF. In nucleotides, the CDR3 is TGTGCCTGGAACACAGGGGGCCATAGCAATCAGCCCCAGCATTTT.

The V and J genes are TRBV29-1 and TRBJ1-3, with 7 nucleotides matching TRBD1. Losses at the gene ends were 7 bases for V and 0 bases for J; bases not matched to a gene: 6. The CDR3 runs 14 residues. CDR1 and CDR2 (germline): SQVTM, ANQGSEA. The CDR3 DNA sequence: TGCAGCGGCCGGGACAGCTACTCTGGAAACACCATATATTTT. Amino acids: CSGRDSYSGNTIYF.

This chain joins TRBV25-1 and TRBJ2-2, with no clear D. Trimming pared 8 bases from V and 0 bases from J, leaving 13 bases between. The CDR3 sequence is 15 residues long. Germline values: CDR1 MGHDK, CDR2 SYGVNS. CDR3: CASGYSFANTGELFF. CDR3 in DNA: TGTGCCAGCGGTTACAGTTTCGCGAACACCGGGGAGCTGTTTTTT.

This clone was counted between two and nine times. The CDR3 is CSYKRDTDTQYF. The CDR3 bases are TGCAGTTACAAGCGAGACACAGATACGCAGTATTTT. This rearrangement joins TRBV29-1 to TRBJ2-3; no clear D. In germline, CDR1 is SQVTM, CDR2 ANQGSEA. The CDR3 has 12 amino acids.

The V gene is TRBV7-2, the J gene TRBJ2-3, with 13 bases matching TRBD2. Unmatched junction bases numbered 5, after V lost 5 bases and J lost 6 bases. CDR1 is SGHTA and CDR2 is FQGNSA in the germline V gene. This CDR3 comprises 15 residues. CDR3 protein: CASSAGLAGVDTQYF. In DNA form, the CDR3 reads TGTGCCAGCAGCGCCGGACTAGCGGGGGTTGATACGCAGTATTTT.

V gene TRBV20-1 combines with J gene TRBJ1-4; unclear D gene. V was shortened by 3 bases and J by 3 bases, with 2 bases between the two germline ends. The CDR3 is 11 residues long. CDR1 and CDR2 from the germline V gene are DFQATT and SNEGSKA (reference sequence). The CDR3 coding sequence is TGCAGTGCTAGGGCTAATGAAAAACTGTTTTTT. As protein: CSARANEKLFF.

The chain has TRBV9 and TRBJ2-1; D remains ambiguous. Trimming took off 0 bases at V and 6 bases at J, with 13 bases between the two ends. The V gene's germline CDR1 is SGDLS and CDR2 YYNGEE. CDR3 length: 15 residues. The CDR3 DNA is TGTGCCAGCAGCGTAGGTGGGAACCCCTCCAATGAGCAGTTCTTC. Amino acids: CASSVGGNPSNEQFF.

V gene TRBV28 combines with J gene TRBJ2-7; 7 bases are shared with TRBD2. J was trimmed by 2 bases and V by 6 bases; bases with no gene match: 10. The length of the CDR3 is 15 residues. Per germline, CDR1 MDHEN and CDR2 SYDVKM. The CDR3 region is CASRPGLVIAYEQYF. In DNA form, the CDR3 reads TGTGCCAGCAGACCCGGACTAGTCATTGCCTACGAGCAGTACTTC.

J is TRBJ1-2 and V is TRBV28, with unresolved D. Trimming removed 10 bases from V and 4 bases from J, with 10 bases in between. This CDR3 spans 11 amino acids. Germline V CDR1 and CDR2: MDHEN, SYDVKM. The CDR3 loop is CATGRSYGYTF. CDR3 DNA sequence: TGTGCCACTGGCAGGAGCTATGGCTACACCTTC.

The table lists this clone with a few counts. This rearrangement joins TRBV7-2 to TRBJ2-1; D gene ambiguous. V lost 4 bases, J lost 2 bases, and 12 bases lay in between. The CDR3 is 15 residues long. Germline V CDR1 and CDR2: SGHTA, FQGNSA. The CDR3 spells CASSYRSQAYNEQFF. CDR3 coding DNA: TGTGCCAGCAGCTACCGATCGCAGGCCTACAATGAGCAGTTCTTC.

The chain combines TRBV29-1 with TRBJ2-1; no definite D call. The CDR3 extends over 10 amino acids. V lost 5 bases to trimming and J lost 8 bases, with 7 bases between them. Germline V lookup: CDR1 SQVTM, CDR2 ANQGSEA. In DNA, the CDR3 is TGCAGCGTTTCGAACTATGAGCAGTTCTTC. This sequence encodes CSVSNYEQFF.

This clone was picked up a small number of times. V and J are TRBV2 and TRBJ1-5; D is undetermined. Germline V lookup: CDR1 SNHLY, CDR2 FYNNEI. The CDR3 is 13 residues long. Between the trimmed V and J ends, which lost 7 bases and 1 base, there was a span of 8 bases. CDR3: CASNVRSNQPQHF. The CDR3 DNA is TGTGCCAGCAACGTCAGGAGCAATCAGCCCCAGCATTTT.

This clone has more than one count but fewer than ten. This chain uses TRBV5-1 with TRBJ2-3; maybe TRBD2 (5 bases). V lost 4 bases, J lost 2 bases, and 14 bases lay in between. CDR3 length: 15 amino acids. The germline CDR1 and CDR2 sequences are SGHRS and YFSETQ. In DNA form, the CDR3 reads TGCGCCAGCAGCCCTCCCGGAGGCCTCACAGATACGCAGTATTTT. Translating it yields CASSPPGGLTDTQYF.

In the case of this clone: The junction departs from the called germline gene at one end, perhaps through a read error. CDR3 sequence: CAISEGQLRIF. DNA for the CDR3: TGTGCCATCAGTGAGGGACAGTTAAGGATCTTC. The chain links TRBV10-3 to TRBJ2-1; TRBD1 might be the D (6 bases). There are 11 residues in the CDR3. The germline gives CDR1 ENHRY, CDR2 SYGVKD.

This clone was seen more than once but under ten times. V gene TRBV6-6 combines with J gene TRBJ2-5, with D unclear. The ends were cut back, 5 bases at V and 2 bases at J, with 12 bases in the middle. The CDR3 has 14 residues. The germline V gene has CDR1 MNHNY and CDR2 SVGAGI (reference sequence). The CDR3 DNA sequence: TGTGCCAGCAGTAAGGCAGTCAGACAAGAGACCCAGTACTTC. Translating it yields CASSKAVRQETQYF.

V gene TRBV30 combines with J gene TRBJ2-7; 8 positions match TRBD2. Per the germline V gene, CDR1 is GTSNPN and CDR2 is SVGIG (reference sequence). The V gene end was trimmed by 0 bases and the J gene end by 3 bases; junction bases not matched to a gene: 4. The CDR3 consists of 14 residues. The CDR3 reads CAWSVTSGFYEQYF. The CDR3 DNA sequence: TGTGCCTGGAGTGTTACTAGCGGCTTCTACGAGCAGTACTTC.

This clone was detected only a few times. This chain links TRBV5-1 with TRBJ1-5; 7 bases agree with TRBD1. V lost 4 bases and J lost 3; bases outside the gene matches: 7. Per germline, CDR1 SGHRS and CDR2 YFSETQ. This CDR3 is 15 amino acids long. The CDR3 is CASSPDTGVNQPQHF. CDR3 sequence (DNA): TGCGCCAGCAGCCCGGACACAGGGGTCAATCAGCCCCAGCATTTT.

This clone was seen ten or more times. This chain connects TRBV6-6 to TRBJ2-3, with 7 bases aligning to TRBD2. J gave up 3 bases and V 2 bases, and 2 bases lay outside the gene matches. Germline assignment: CDR1 MNHNY and CDR2 SVGAGI (reference sequence). The CDR3 consists of 14 residues. CDR3 coding DNA: TGTGCCAGCAGTTACCGGGGAGGGACAGATACGCAGTATTTT. This gives the protein CASSYRGGTDTQYF.

The V gene is TRBV11-2, the J gene TRBJ1-1; 9 bases map to TRBD1. The V gene's germline CDR1 is SGHAT and CDR2 FQNNGV. The CDR3 extends over 14 amino acids. The junction had 4 bases not matched to a gene; V was cut back by 7 bases and J by 1 base. The CDR3 is CASNPDRGNTEAFF. The CDR3 DNA is TGTGCCAGCAACCCGGACAGGGGGAACACTGAAGCTTTCTTT.

This chain connects TRBV5-6 to TRBJ2-1, with 7 bases lining up with TRBD1. This CDR3 is built from 13 residues. The V segment lost 2 bases and the J segment 7 bases; nucleotides outside the gene matches: 3. The V gene's germline CDR1 is SGHDT and CDR2 YYEEEE. CDR3 in DNA: TGTGCCAGCAGCTTAGGGACAGAAAATGAGCAGTTCTTC. Translated: CASSLGTENEQFF.

This clone was found once. The rearrangement joins TRBV30 to TRBJ1-1; no definite D call. The CDR3 is 13 residues long. The ends were cut back, 4 bases at V and 2 bases at J, with 11 bases in the middle. Germline loops: CDR1 GTSNPN, CDR2 SVGIG (reference sequence). CDR3 region: CAWNRQTNTEAFF. In nucleotides, the CDR3 is TGTGCCTGGAATCGGCAGACCAACACTGAAGCTTTCTTT. Filled out from reference TRBV30 and TRBJ1-1, the complete variable domain reads SQTIHQWPATLVQPVGSPLSLECTVEGTSNPNLYWYRQAAGRGLQLLFYSVGIGQISSEVPQNLSASRPQDRQFILSSKKLLLSDSGFYLCAWNRQTNTEAFFGQGTRLTVV.

The chain recombines TRBV6-5 with TRBJ1-2; the D is unclear. Trimming cost V 2 bases and J 7 bases, with 14 bases left between them. From germline, CDR1 is MNHEY and CDR2 SVGAGI. The CDR3 length is 14 residues. This chain's CDR3 is CASSYGRRDGGYTF. CDR3 coding DNA: TGTGCCAGCAGTTACGGACGAAGGGATGGTGGCTACACCTTC.

The sample holds a few counts of this clone. The V call is TRBV29-1, the J call TRBJ1-1; possible D gene TRBD1, 5 bases. This CDR3 comprises 11 residues. Germline CDR1 reads SQVTM; CDR2 reads ANQGSEA. Deletions cut 5 bases from V and 11 bases from J, with 15 bases between. CDR3 region: CSVRGTGRAFF. In DNA form, the CDR3 reads TGCAGCGTTAGAGGGACGGGGCGTGCTTTCTTT.

V usage is TRBV7-2 and J usage is TRBJ2-3; the match to TRBD2 covers 9 bases. This CDR3 has 16 residues. Germline values: CDR1 SGHTA, CDR2 FQGNSA. V gave up 5 bases and J gave up 1 base; unmatched junction bases: 7. In nucleotides, the CDR3 is TGTGCCAGCAGCCTTCGGTCTAGCGGGGGCACAGATACGCAGTATTTT. Translation: CASSLRSSGGTDTQYF.

This rearrangement joins TRBV5-1 to TRBJ2-2; D not resolved. V was clipped by 0 bases and J by 3 bases, with 9 bases between them. The CDR3 is 15 residues long. Germline assignment: CDR1 SGHRS and CDR2 YFSETQ. The CDR3 bases are TGCGCCAGCAGCTTGGGACTCCTGGACACCGGGGAGCTGTTTTTT. It encodes CASSLGLLDTGELFF. The full variable domain, rest sourced from reference TRBV5-1 and TRBJ2-2, is KAGVTQTPRYLIKTRGQQVTLSCSPISGHRSVSWYQQTPGQGLQFLFEYFSETQRNKGNFPGRFSGRQFSNSRSEMNVSTLELGDSALYLCASSLGLLDTGELFFGEGSRLTVL.